This T cell receptor beta chain was found in a study of cytomegalovirus exposure and HLA in healthy donors. Study-level points and caveats: The authors listed roughly 150 TCR beta chains as cytomegalovirus-associated.

With respect to this clone: The antigen remains undetermined.

The CDR3 totals 18 residues. Trimming removed 0 bases from V and 4 bases from J, with 17 bases in between. CDR1 is SGDLS, CDR2 YYNGEE, per germline. Profiling relied on immunoSEQ multiplex PCR, and the TCRdb table lists in-frame clones only, not all of them. The sample has around 160,000 clones; less than 95% are singletons. The origin of this receptor is a woman under 30 in good health and CMV-seropositive. The rearrangement uses TRBV9 and TRBJ2-6; D is possibly TRBD1 (5 bases). Sequenced input: PBMCs. CDR3 in amino acids: CASSVVTGILAGANVLTF. DNA of the CDR3: TGTGCCAGCAGCGTAGTAACAGGAATTCTTGCGGGGGCCAACGTCCTGACTTTC.